This T cell receptor beta chain came from a study of CD8+CD57+ T cells in acquired aplastic anemia. The overall study: Mean DNA quantity obtained from sorted CD4+ and CD8+ cells was 3 to 4 ug. Points from the study as a whole: Patients had roughly 31 CD8+ CDR3 sequences in common with controls (the shared set). For CD8+ Simpson's diversity, patients and controls showed no significant difference.

Deletions cut 5 bases from V and 4 bases from J, with 22 bases between. Germline V gives CDR1 SGHTS, CDR2 YDEGEE. The CDR3 spans 16 residues. Individuals selected for sequencing had exhibited CD8+CD57+ cell expansion on flow cytometry. Genomic DNA provided the template from which TCR beta VDJ and CDR3 profiles were obtained. TCRdb itself ran the reads through MiXCR, one entry per CDR3 protein. The sample yields roughly 220,000 distinct CDR3 sequences, roughly two thirds seen once. This clonotype was observed at least ten times. Its target is not known. The source is a human donor with aplastic anemia. Sequencing input: sorted CD4+, CD8+, or CD8+CD57+ T cells (not recorded which) from PBMCs. This chain joins TRBV5-8 and TRBJ2-7; D is undetermined. The CDR3 sequence is CASSAVVTDEPYEQYF. The CDR3 DNA sequence: TGTGCCAGCAGTGCGGTGGTGACGGACGAACCTTACGAGCAGTACTTC.